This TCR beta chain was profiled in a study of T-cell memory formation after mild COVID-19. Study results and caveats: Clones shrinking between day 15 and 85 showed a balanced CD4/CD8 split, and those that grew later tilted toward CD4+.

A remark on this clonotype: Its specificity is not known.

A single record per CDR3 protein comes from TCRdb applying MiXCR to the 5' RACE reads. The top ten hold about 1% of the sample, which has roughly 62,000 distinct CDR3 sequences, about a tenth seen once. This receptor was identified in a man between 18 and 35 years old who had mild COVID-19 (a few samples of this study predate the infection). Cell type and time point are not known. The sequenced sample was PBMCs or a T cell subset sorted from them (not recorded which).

This CDR3 reads CASPSWDTAHGYTF. The CDR3 DNA is TGTGCCAGCCCTTCCTGGGACACGGCCCATGGCTACACCTTC. This chain links TRBV21-1 with TRBJ1-2; the listed D gene, TRBD1, was not tested against the DNA. TRBV21-1 is classified as a pseudogene. The CDR3 runs 14 residues.